The subject of this entry is one T cell receptor (beta chain). No cognate antigen has been identified for it. There are no base qualities to consult, and no much larger clone falls within one base. The CDR3 measures 15 amino acids from cysteine to phenylalanine. The read is trimmed to its CDR3 DNA, 45 bases read in frame from base 1. For CDR1 and CDR2, the germline V gene lists SGHAT and FQNNGV. V lost 6 bases and J lost 6 bases, and the count of bases not matched to a germline gene is 10. This sample was taken from a study of B cell selection in AIRE deficiency (dated 2019 in TCRdb). As for the study more broadly: Researchers compared the TCRbeta repertoires of sorted blood CD4+ conventional T cells and regulatory T cells from AIRE-deficient patients with the corresponding repertoires from healthy controls. The TCR-sequenced cohort comprised roughly five AIRE-deficient APECED patients and roughly five healthy control donors. Paper-wide results and their limitations: Approximately 29% of the Treg TCRbeta sequences shared among healthy donors were detected in patient Tconv cells, suggesting that Treg-biased clones are diverted into the Tconv compartment. Shared Treg sequences had shorter CDR3s, reflecting a bias toward rearrangements with few non-templated nucleotide insertions. Among about 3,600 shared Treg TCRbeta sequences, 30% to 35% were shared exclusively among healthy donors and less than 10% exclusively among patients, which suggests that Treg selection is less efficient in the absence of AIRE. In terms of TCRBV gene usage, CDR3 length and TCR diversity, Tconv and Treg cells from AIRE-deficient patients looked similar to Tconv and Treg cells from healthy donors. Only TCRbeta chains were sequenced; roughly a third of shared healthy-donor Treg sequences also occurred in healthy Tconv, possibly because of differing TCRalpha chains.

Conventional CD4 T cells were sorted as CD4+CD127+ cells. AIRE-deficient patients had APECED syndrome. Tconv and Treg cells for TCRbeta sequencing were sorted on a FACSAria flow cytometer. Sorted cells were collected into 5-ml round-bottom polystyrene tubes, and dry cell pellets were frozen at -80°C before sequencing. The immunoSEQ platform was used to sequence the TCRbeta chain. In the source study's methods: When conventional T cell repertoires were pooled, patients gave 100,000 to 120,000 distinct in-frame TCRbeta sequences, while healthy donors gave 130,000 to 150,000. Public Treg TCRbeta sequences were defined as those shared by two or more individuals and were then searched for in Tconv repertoires. To test for differences between groups, Mann-Whitney U tests with Bonferroni-Dunn correction were run in GraphPad Prism 7.03. The immuneACCESS repertoire file appears here via TCRdb, limited to in-frame rearrangements. These files lack a portion of the clones; in checked studies, under half of the deficit traces to unresolved V genes, and the cause of the others is not known. D and trimming were read from the DNA, whereas the V and J calls and clone size are those reported in that table. The sample table lists under 25,000 clones, 97% of them with a count of one. Clones ranked in the top ten supply around 0.33% of the sample.

Material: conventional CD4+ T cells sorted from PBMCs. The V and J segments used are TRBV11-2 and TRBJ1-4; 7 of the junction bases match TRBD1. The sequence was collected from a human donor with AIRE deficiency. The CDR3 amino acid sequence is: CASRNTGAGDEKLFF. At the DNA level, the sequence is TGTGCCAGCAGAAACACAGGGGCCGGCGATGAAAAACTGTTTTTT.